The clone carrying this T cell receptor (beta chain) came up many times. Its antigen is unknown. TCRdb passed the 5' RACE reads through MiXCR, listing each CDR3 protein once. The sample shows around 200,000 distinct CDR3 sequences, over 20% of them seen only once. This entry belongs to a study of T-cell memory formation after mild COVID-19. General study points: The authors did not confirm SARS-CoV-2 specificity of second-wave clones peaking day 37. Pre-infection memory carried some responding clones, suggesting that cross-reactive memory joined.

This sequence originates from an adult woman who had mild COVID-19 (a few samples of this study predate the infection). Cell type and time point are not known. Sequencing used PBMCs or a T cell subset sorted from them (not recorded which).

The CDR3 sequence: CASSLYVGRRFF. The CDR3 region has the DNA TGTGCCAGCAGCTTATATGTGGGTAGAAGGTTCTTC. The chain combines TRBV11-2 with TRBJ2-1; D gene unclear. V lost 2 bases to trimming and J lost 15 bases, with 14 bases between them. Germline assignment: CDR1 SGHAT and CDR2 FQNNGV. The CDR3 runs 12 residues.